This T cell receptor (beta chain) was identified in a study of cytomegalovirus exposure and HLA in healthy donors (dated by TCRdb to the late 2010s). Turning to the overall study: An earlier analysis of about 530 of the donors reported 250 to 300 Gb of sequence data and around 100 million unique TCR beta sequences obtained from around 180 million T cells. The study aimed to test whether cataloging public T cell receptors could reveal signatures of past pathogen exposure. Typing coverage differed by locus: A, B, C, DRB1 and DQB1 were typed in about 629-640 donors, DQA1 in around 500, DPA1 in over 600, and DPB1 in approximately 450. Among some 410 genotyped donors of the cohort, an average of approximately 230,000 unique TCR beta nucleotide sequences were sequenced per donor, roughly a sixth of them non-productive. Of the roughly 400 genotyped donors, about 80% fell in the genetic ancestry cluster associated with self-reported Caucasian donors. A later analysis re-examined previously published TCR beta repertoires from about 700 donors and added high-resolution HLA genotyping to investigate patterns of TCR occurrence. An earlier analysis of approximately 630 of the donors applied high-throughput TCR beta sequencing to assess whether each TCR beta V gene segment acted as functional or pseudogenic. Rather than drawing on any new phenotypic data, the later analysis identified candidate immune exposures from TCR beta sequences and the way those sequences occurred across donors. A separate validation cohort of over 95 different subjects was used in addition to the roughly 720-subject first cohort. Alongside the repertoire data, information on donor age, sex, ethnicity and CMV serostatus was compiled. High-throughput TCR immunosequencing, statistical association of individual TCRs with disease status, and machine learning were combined to predict cytomegalovirus infection status. HLA typing included class I and class II loci at four-digit resolution. Roughly 5 DR-DQ haplotypes were handled as single units for association and clustering, since linkage in the cohort was strong. Using immunosequencing, the study profiled T cell repertoires from about 650 subjects and related those repertoires to cytomegalovirus serostatus. Genome-wide SNP genotypes for about 65% of the 666 donors were used in a later genetic analysis, which treated that subset as a discovery cohort. An early release covering more than 500 HLA-typed donors comprised 300 to 350 gigabases of sequencing data and around 80 million unique TCR sequences. All discovery cohort repertoires had been generated on a single sequencing platform.

The CDR3 has 17 amino acids, counting the end cysteine and phenylalanine. CDR3 DNA only is kept here, 51 bases in frame from base 1. The cohort consisted of 600 to 750 healthy bone marrow donors. Cohort members were all nominally healthy when sampled, although unrecorded immune exposures were likely present. The donor was CMV seronegative and was included in the group of 352 seronegative cohort members. Each donor provided a peripheral blood sample, and peripheral blood mononuclear cells were used for TCR beta sequencing. Genomic DNA was extracted from the blood cell samples with the Qiagen DNeasy Blood Extraction Kit. Comments on this clone: Its antigen is currently not known. No base qualities exist here, and no much larger clone lies one base off it.

Overall results and qualifications from the work: The 87-base-pair reads could not distinguish some IMGT-functional V segments, including TRBV6-2 and TRBV6-3, so those segments were excluded. A later analysis found that most CMV-associated TCR beta chains appeared HLA-restricted, with HLA associations seemingly driven largely by CMV exposure. In this cohort, only TCR beta chains were sequenced, and detectable features were limited by the absence of alpha or paired-chain data. In a later genetic analysis, fewer N-insertions in productive TCRs were reported among donors in an Asian-associated ancestry cluster than the roughly 700-donor mean. A cluster of highly shared sequence variants was judged likely to represent a technical artifact of the sequencing pipeline. The study listed 170 or so TCR beta chains as associated with cytomegalovirus. In a later analysis, the rate of TCR association differed among HLA loci, with DRB1 alleles having the most associated TCRs and HLA-C alleles having the fewest. Linkage disequilibrium might explain the correlated functional status among segregating V segments, but an unknown experimental factor could not be excluded. According to a later analysis, parvovirus B19, influenza, CMV and Epstein-Barr virus appeared linked to several top co-occurrence clusters. A few of the identified cytomegalovirus-associated TCR beta chains were confirmed in vitro to be specific for cytomegalovirus antigens. A later genetic analysis associated a missense DCLRE1C variant with V-gene and J-gene trimming of TCR beta chains, and an independent cohort replicated the association. HLA typing was unavailable for some donors at each locus, so association tests used only the typed subset. A further reported finding was that TCR beta sequences accurately predicted the HLA-A and HLA-B alleles for most subjects in the first cohort. In a later analysis, HLA-associated TCR beta chains were found to be more clonally expanded and to have lower generation probabilities than equally common non-associated chains. Because counts were too low, approximately 15 rarely observed V segments, including chromosome 9 orphons, were excluded from the earlier analysis of under 650 of the donors. The presence/absence analyses assumed that sequencing depth was roughly uniform across donors, and that assumption may not be true. In an earlier analysis of 587 of the donors, most TCR beta V segments appeared in productive rearrangements about 90% or about 30% of the time, broadly matching IMGT annotations. The classifier was reported to diagnose cytomegalovirus status with high specificity and sensitivity in both the original and validation cohorts. It was suggested by the authors that the approach could potentially be generalized to other disease states and immunological phenotypes. While some public TCRs were present in many individuals, most TCR sequences turned up only very rarely across donors. CMV serostatus was the only immune exposure information available for the cohort. Specific HLA alleles were associated with 16,951 TCR beta sequences at a false discovery rate of 0.05 in a later analysis. When HLA alleles, especially DR and DQ, strongly co-occurred, attributing TCR associations to individual alleles was difficult.

The protocol used for the library was the immunoSEQ multiplex PCR assay. The multiplex PCR relied on a mix of 60 forward primers for TCR Vbeta segments and 13 reverse primers for TCR Jbeta segments. The CDR3 region of rearranged TCR beta genes was amplified from genomic DNA by a multiplex PCR assay. On the Illumina HiSeq System, the amplified TCR beta libraries were sequenced as 87-base-pair reads. The study's processing was this. A later analysis counted tens of millions of unique TCR beta chains across the 550 to 700 repertoires, and roughly 9.9 million of these chains were shared by at least two donors. A nearest-neighbor algorithm error-corrected the raw reads and collapsed the reads into unique sequences, merging closely related sequences to remove PCR and sequencing errors. V, D and J gene segments were assigned by aligning CDR3 sequences to IMGT reference sequences. For a sequence to be retained, at least a six-nucleotide match to both a V gene segment and a J gene segment was required. Rearrangements were called productive when the CDR3 lacked stop codons and stayed in frame with V and J; all others were non-productive. CDR3 was defined according to IMGT convention as the region running from the second conserved V-encoded cysteine to the conserved J-encoded phenylalanine. The earlier analysis of 500 to 600 of the donors excluded sequences that lacked an unambiguous match to a single V gene segment. An earlier analysis of several hundred of the donors called V segments functional above 56.7% productive rearrangements and segregating when the between-donor standard deviation exceeded 5%. A statistical classification framework was built to diagnose cytomegalovirus status from the catalog of TCR beta chain sequences. A later analysis assigned V and J genes by comparing TCR nucleotide sequences with IMGT/GENE-DB human TR gene sequences. A later analysis assigned CDR3 sequences and most-parsimonious VDJ recombination scenarios with the TCRdist pipeline. A later analysis defined each TCR beta chain by its CDR3 amino acid sequence plus V-gene family, and excluded reads lacking a unique V-gene family. In a later analysis, approximately 640 highly shared, low-generation-probability nucleotide sequences were removed to address suspected cross-contamination and a sequencing artifact. A later analysis calculated a clonal expansion index for each public chain from normalized within-repertoire ranks of inferred template counts. Generation probabilities in a later analysis came from a VDJ recombination model fitted to out-of-frame rearrangements, and those results were checked against IGoR. A later analysis scored TCR-TCR, TCR-HLA and TCR-CMV co-occurrence with hypergeometric tests, applying a repertoire-size bias correction to TCR pairs. A later analysis estimated false discovery rates by permuting HLA or CMV assignments 20 times. A later analysis grouped co-occurring TCRs with DBSCAN, adding TCRdist sequence similarity when clustering within HLA-allele-positive subsets. Repertoires with fewer than 30,000 or more than 120,000 public chains were left out of co-occurrence clustering, as were a few repertoires with anomalous nucleotide sharing. TCRdb stores this immuneACCESS table with in-frame sequences only. Part of the clones is absent; in the studies checked, under half of the shortfall reflects unresolved V genes, and no reason is known for the rest. That table supplies the V and J calls and clone size; D and trimming were determined from the DNA. This sample holds some 160,000 clones; approximately 78% were observed only once. The biggest ten clones account for under 1.5% of the sample.

Source material: PBMCs. The clonotype comes from a male donor in good health and CMV-seronegative. The rearranged segments are TRBV21-1 and TRBJ1-5; the table gives TRBD1 as D, unverified against the DNA. TRBV21-1 is shown as a pseudogene. The CDR3 reads CASSKKGTRNSNQPQHF. The DNA sequence is given as TGTGCCAGCAGCAAAAAAGGGACACGTAATAGCAATCAGCCCCAGCATTTT.